This T cell receptor beta chain was sequenced in a study of T cells in Graves' hyperthyroidism and ophthalmopathy. Study outcomes and limitations: Blood samples included most of the expanded thyroid clonotypes exceeding 0.001.

There are 20 residues in the CDR3. Germline CDR1 MGHRA, CDR2 YSYEKL. Trimming cost V 4 bases and J 0 bases; bases outside gene matches: 18. About this clonotype itself: What it recognizes is unknown.

Amplified TCR beta CDR3 regions derived from RNA transcripts. The HTBI primer set was used in a first-round RT-PCR of the TCR CDR3. TCRdb reprocessed the multiplex PCR reads via MiXCR and lists one record per CDR3 protein. Of roughly 400,000 distinct CDR3 sequences listed, about 14% are singletons. Source material: blood. V usage is TRBV4-1 and J usage is TRBJ2-4, with TRBD1 matching 7 bases. This TCR was recovered from a man aged 50 to 59 with Graves' ophthalmopathy. The CDR3 DNA is TGCGCCAGCAGCCTCACAGGGACAGACTCAATTCTTTTAGCCAAAAACATTCAGTACTTC. Amino acids: CASSLTGTDSILLAKNIQYF.